The 19 T cell receptor beta chains below all came from one sample that was sequenced in a study of T-cell reconstitution after alpha-beta-depleted transplantation in children. As it was prepared, the TCRbeta library received unique molecular identifiers. A single record per CDR3 protein comes from TCRdb applying MiXCR to the PCR reads. The sample holds roughly 100,000 distinct CDR3 sequences, roughly 6% seen once. This specimen was PBMCs, mostly from graft donor cells, taken 60 days after TCRalphabeta/CD19-depleted stem cell transplant. These receptors all stem from a female patient aged 2-15 years who had a stem cell transplant for Fanconi anemia, so the T cells may come from the graft donor.

This clonotype was detected many times. The V and J genes are TRBV14 and TRBJ2-5, with 13 positions matching TRBD2. The CDR3 contains 17 residues. Looked up from germline, CDR1 is SGHDN and CDR2 is FVKESK. V shed 1 base and J 1 base; nucleotides not matched to a gene: 3. The CDR3 DNA follows: TGTGCCAGCAGCCAAGGTGGACTAGCGGGGGTCCAAGAGACCCAGTACTTC. It encodes CASSQGGLAGVQETQYF.

This clonotype was seen at least ten times. The chain is built from TRBV4-1 and TRBJ2-1; TRBD1 aligns across 7 bases. The CDR3 is 14 amino acids. Germline CDR1 is MGHRA and CDR2 is YSYEKL. With 2 bases clipped from V and 6 bases from J, the junction kept 4 bases outside the gene matches. DNA of the CDR3: TGCGCCAGCAGCCAACCGAGACAGGGCAATGAGCAGTTCTTC. Encoded protein: CASSQPRQGNEQFF.

This clonotype was counted many times. The rearrangement joins TRBV7-2 to TRBJ2-7; D is unresolved. This CDR3 spans 13 amino acids. V lost 1 base and J 6 bases, leaving 10 bases between the germline ends. Germline CDR1 and CDR2: SGHTA and FQGNSA. CDR3 bases: TGTGCCAGCAGCTTAGAGGTTATCAGCGAGCAGTACTTC. It specifies CASSLEVISEQYF. The full variable domain, in which reference TRBV7-2 and TRBJ2-7 provide the parts outside the CDR3, is GAGVSQSPSNKVTEKGKDVELRCDPISGHTALYWYRQSLGQGLEFLIYFQGNSAPDKSGLPSDRFSAERTGGSVSTLTIQRTQQEDSAVYLCASSLEVISEQYFGPGTRLTVT.

In its sample, this clonotype was seen many times. The gene calls are TRBV7-2 and TRBJ2-3; D is possibly TRBD2 (6 bases). Per germline, CDR1 SGHTA and CDR2 FQGNSA. The CDR3 loop spans 14 amino acids. The V end lost 5 bases, the J end lost 4 bases, and 13 bases lay between the germline ends. The CDR3 DNA sequence: TGTGCCAGCAGCCCCGGGACTTCCCCAGATACGCAGTATTTT. Its translation: CASSPGTSPDTQYF.

This clonotype was detected many times. The V call is TRBV28, the J call TRBJ1-2, with 11 positions matching TRBD1. This CDR3 contains 18 residues. V shed 5 bases and J 3 bases; nucleotides not matched to a gene: 14. Germline V gene data show CDR1 as MDHEN and CDR2 as SYDVKM. The CDR3 nucleotides are TGTGCCAGCAGTCCCAAGGTCCCCGGGACAGGGGGTTACTATGGCTACACCTTC. Protein: CASSPKVPGTGGYYGYTF.

This clonotype was picked up many times. The chain links TRBV5-1 to TRBJ1-5, with a tentative D call TRBD1 (5 bases). The CDR3 runs 16 residues. Germline CDR1 is SGHRS and CDR2 is YFSETQ. Trimming shortened V by 2 bases and J by 2 bases, and 14 bases separated the two germline ends. The DNA of the CDR3 is TGCGCCAGCAGCTTAGGTCCTGGAGGGGGCAATCAGCCCCAGCATTTT. Protein: CASSLGPGGGNQPQHF.

With regard to this clonotype: A much more abundant neighbour one base away suggests this may be a read error. The chain carries TRBV7-3 and TRBJ2-7, with D possibly TRBD1 on 6 matching bases. The V end was cut by 5 bases, the J end by 0 bases, with 8 bases between. Germline CDR1 reads SGHTA; CDR2 reads FQGTGA. CDR3 length equals 13 residues. The CDR3 reads CASSRDNSYEQYF. CDR3 nucleotides: TGTGCCAGCAGCCGGGACAACTCCTACGAGCAGTACTTC.

The gene calls are TRBV5-6 and TRBJ2-3, with 9 positions matching TRBD2. The ends lost 2 bases at V and 6 bases at J; junction bases unmatched: 10. The germline CDR1 and CDR2 sequences are SGHDT and YYEEEE. The CDR3 is 16 residues long. The CDR3 here is CASSFRRGGISDTQYF. In DNA, the CDR3 is TGTGCCAGCAGCTTTAGGCGGGGGGGCATTTCGGATACGCAGTATTTT. Variable domain in full (rest from reference TRBV5-6 and TRBJ2-3): DAGVTQSPTHLIKTRGQQVTLRCSPKSGHDTVSWYQQALGQGPQFIFQYYEEEERQRGNFPDRFSGHQFPNYSSELNVNALLLGDSALYLCASSFRRGGISDTQYFGPGTRLTVL.

The chain employs TRBV28 and TRBJ1-1; no definite D call. Germline values: CDR1 MDHEN, CDR2 SYDVKM. V lost 0 bases to trimming and J lost 1 base, with 6 bases between them. The CDR3 covers 14 residues. CDR3 amino acids: CASSLWKGNTEAFF. In DNA form, the CDR3 reads TGTGCCAGCAGTTTATGGAAGGGGAACACTGAAGCTTTCTTT.

The table lists this clonotype with many counts. This rearrangement joins TRBV29-1 to TRBJ2-7; no clear D gene. V lost 0 bases and J lost 3, with 3 bases in between. The CDR3 contains 11 residues. CDR1 and CDR2 from the germline V gene are SQVTM and ANQGSEA. Here the CDR3 DNA reads TGCAGCGTTGAAGAATACTACGAGCAGTACTTC. Translating gives CSVEEYYEQYF.

This clonotype was detected a few times. V usage is TRBV5-1 and J usage is TRBJ2-2, with a tentative D call TRBD2 (6 bases). This CDR3 spans 19 amino acids. Trimming left V 3 bases short and J 4 bases short, with 25 bases between. Per the germline V gene, CDR1 is SGHRS and CDR2 is YFSETQ. CDR3 DNA sequence: TGCGCCAGCAGCTCCCGGTCCCAGGTTAGCGGCTGGGGCACCGGGGAGCTGTTTTTT. It yields the protein CASSSRSQVSGWGTGELFF.

V and J are TRBV25-1 and TRBJ2-6; no firm D call. V lost 2 bases and J 0 bases, leaving 8 bases between the germline ends. Germline assignment: CDR1 MGHDK and CDR2 SYGVNS. CDR3 length: 16 amino acids. In DNA, the CDR3 is TGTGCCAGCAGTGAAACCCTCACCTCTGGGGCCAACGTCCTGACTTTC. It specifies CASSETLTSGANVLTF. Full variable domain (outside the CDR3, taken from reference TRBV25-1 and TRBJ2-6): EADIYQTPRYLVIGTGKKITLECSQTMGHDKMYWYQQDPGMELHLIHYSYGVNSTEKGDLSSESTVSRIRTEHFPLTLESARPSHTSQYLCASSETLTSGANVLTFGAGSRLTVL.

There are many counts of this clonotype. The chain combines TRBV25-1 with TRBJ1-4, with unresolved D. This CDR3 region has 16 residues. V was clipped by 1 base and J by 8 bases, with 17 bases between them. Per the germline V gene, CDR1 is MGHDK and CDR2 is SYGVNS. The CDR3: CASSEWKGGRGEKLFF. The CDR3 DNA reads TGTGCCAGCAGTGAATGGAAGGGCGGGAGAGGGGAAAAACTGTTTTTT.

The sample holds many counts of this clonotype. The CDR3 sequence: CASSFTSGTYNEQFF. CDR3 nucleotides: TGTGCCAGCAGTTTTACTAGCGGGACCTACAATGAGCAGTTCTTC. The chain links TRBV12-3 or TRBV12-4 to TRBJ2-1; 10 bases align to TRBD2. There are 15 residues in the CDR3. J was trimmed by 2 bases and V by 3 bases; bases with no gene match: 1.

This clonotype showed up many times. This chain joins TRBV25-1 and TRBJ2-3; unclear D gene. The CDR3 is 10 residues long. Germline V lookup: CDR1 MGHDK, CDR2 SYGVNS. Trimming pared 6 bases from V and 4 bases from J, leaving 2 bases between. CDR3 bases: TGTGCCAGCAGGGCAGATACGCAGTATTTT. Residues: CASRADTQYF.

This clonotype was observed many times. This chain connects TRBV10-3 to TRBJ2-3; D not resolved. Germline CDR1 reads ENHRY; CDR2 reads SYGVKD. The CDR3 runs to 13 residues. Trimming took off 6 bases at V and 4 bases at J, with 11 bases between the two ends. CDR3 bases: TGTGCCATCAGGTTCAATGGGGCAGATACGCAGTATTTT. Translation: CAIRFNGADTQYF.

The chain employs TRBV5-6 and TRBJ1-1; D not resolved. The CDR3 is 12 amino acids. Germline V gene sequence: CDR1 SGHDT, CDR2 YYEEEE. V shed 1 base and J shed 5 bases, with 6 bases lying between them. CDR3 sequence: CASSLRRTEAFF. The CDR3 nucleotides are TGTGCCAGCAGCTTGCGCCGTACTGAAGCTTTCTTT.

The chain is built from TRBV18 and TRBJ1-3; unclear D gene. Germline V lookup: CDR1 KGHSH, CDR2 LQKENI. This CDR3 contains 12 residues. With 3 bases removed from V and 8 bases from J, the gap between germline ends came to 8 bases. CDR3 region: CASSPWIDTIYF. The CDR3, as DNA: TGTGCCAGCTCACCGTGGATTGACACCATATATTTT. Using reference TRBV18 and TRBJ1-3 for the parts outside the CDR3, the full variable domain is NAGVMQNPRHLVRRRGQEARLRCSPMKGHSHVYWYRQLPEEGLKFMVYLQKENIIDESGMPKERFSAEFPKEGPSILRIQQVVRGDSAAYFCASSPWIDTIYFGEGSWLTVV.

This clonotype was seen many times. This rearrangement joins TRBV28 to TRBJ2-7; D unclear. V gave up 3 bases and J gave up 2 bases, with 11 bases separating them. The CDR3 loop spans 14 amino acids. In germline, CDR1 is MDHEN, CDR2 SYDVKM. The CDR3 region is CASSFPSPTYEQYF. CDR3 sequence (DNA): TGTGCCAGCAGTTTCCCCTCCCCCACCTACGAGCAGTACTTC.